The 29 T cell receptor beta chains given below trace back to one sample, sequenced in a study of radiotherapy plus CTLA-4 blockade in lung cancer. Sequenced by immunoSEQ multiplex PCR; TCRdb stores in-frame clones only, minus some. This table holds roughly 80,000 clones, under 80% found once. The starting material was peripheral blood, obtained from a patient treated with radiotherapy plus ipilimumab. Receptor source: a human donor with non-small cell lung cancer who had a partial response to radiotherapy plus ipilimumab. Some clones in this sample may be carry-over from other donors' samples.

To note about this clone: This specimen includes other DNA sequences encoding the same CDR3. The chain is built from TRBV18 and TRBJ2-5, with 8 bases aligning to TRBD2. With 2 bases clipped from V and 4 bases from J, the junction kept 0 bases outside the gene matches. The germline CDR1 and CDR2 sequences are KGHSH and LQKENI. CDR3 length: 13 residues. The CDR3 loop reads CASSPGTRETQYF. CDR3 bases: TGTGCCAGCTCACCAGGGACTAGAGAGACCCAGTACTTC.

The rearrangement links TRBV9 to TRBJ1-6, with D uncertain. CDR1 and CDR2 from the germline V gene are SGDLS and YYNGEE. CDR3 length: 13 residues. The ends were cut back, 5 bases at V and 9 bases at J, with 12 bases in the middle. CDR3 nucleotides: TGTGCCAGCAGTGGCGGGATCGGTTCACCCCTCCACTTT. As protein: CASSGGIGSPLHF.

In this sample, this clone turned up a few times. The chain joins TRBV5-4 to TRBJ1-1; D ambiguous. CDR3 length equals 14 residues. CDR1 is SGHNT and CDR2 is YYREEE in the germline V gene (reference sequence). The V end was cut by 0 bases, the J end by 1 base, with 7 bases between. The CDR3 here is CASSLVSGNTEAFF. The CDR3 nucleotides read TGTGCCAGCAGCTTGGTGTCAGGGAACACTGAAGCTTTCTTT.

The genes are TRBV6-1 and TRBJ1-6; maybe TRBD1 (5 bases). The V end lost 4 bases, the J end lost 0 bases, and 13 bases lay between the germline ends. The CDR3 has 17 amino acids. Germline lookup yields CDR1 MNHNS and CDR2 SASEGT. CDR3 loop: CASSGGSLNSYNSPLHF. The CDR3 DNA sequence: TGTGCCAGCAGTGGGGGCAGCCTAAACTCCTATAATTCACCCCTCCACTTT.

J is TRBJ1-5 and V is TRBV6-1; 8 bases agree with TRBD1. Germline CDR1 reads MNHNS; CDR2 reads SASEGT. Trimming removed 6 bases from V and 9 bases from J; junction bases left unmatched: 7. This CDR3 has 13 amino acids. This CDR3 is CASSPDRGRPQHF. For the CDR3, the DNA is TGTGCCAGCAGCCCCGACAGGGGACGGCCCCAGCATTTT.

This clone has only one observation. V and J are TRBV5-5 and TRBJ2-5; no firm D call. From germline, CDR1 is SGHKS and CDR2 YYEKEE (reference sequence). The V and J ends lost 4 bases and 5 bases respectively, with 12 bases between them. The CDR3 is 13 amino acids. The CDR3 DNA reads as TGTGCCAGCAGCCCTCTGAGACTTGAGACCCAGTACTTC. Protein sequence: CASSPLRLETQYF.

The chain combines TRBV29-1 with TRBJ2-5, with 8 positions matching TRBD2. The J segment lost 5 bases and the V segment lost 6 bases, leaving 5 bases of the junction unmatched. The CDR3 totals 12 residues. Germline V lookup: CDR1 SQVTM, CDR2 ANQGSEA. CDR3 loop: CSVVTSAETQYF. DNA for the CDR3: TGCAGCGTGGTGACTAGCGCCGAGACCCAGTACTTC.

The genes are TRBV5-4 and TRBJ2-3, with 7 bases aligning to TRBD2. Germline CDR1 SGHNT, CDR2 YYREEE (reference sequence). This CDR3 comprises 16 residues. The V and J ends lost 4 bases and 5 bases, in that order; junction bases with no gene match: 13. The CDR3 loop is CASSKSGNFRRDTQYF. CDR3 coding DNA: TGTGCCAGCAGCAAAAGCGGGAACTTTCGCAGAGATACGCAGTATTTT.

In DNA, the CDR3 is TGCGCCAGCAGCTCTGGACTAGTCTACGAGCAGTACTTC. Its protein product is CASSSGLVYEQYF. The chain combines TRBV5-1 with TRBJ2-7, with 7 bases aligning to TRBD2. The germline gives CDR1 SGHRS, CDR2 YFSETQ. After removal of 3 bases from V and 3 bases from J, the junction contained 3 bases not matched to a gene. The CDR3 is 13 residues long.

This clone was seen a few times. V is TRBV9 and J is TRBJ2-3, with D perhaps TRBD2 (5 bases). The CDR3 has 13 amino acids. V lost 7 bases to trimming and J lost 2 bases, with 11 bases between them. CDR1 and CDR2 (germline): SGDLS, YYNGEE. CDR3 DNA sequence: TGTGCCAGCGGAGAGGGCGACACAGATACGCAGTATTTT. Its protein product is CASGEGDTDTQYF.

The table lists this clone with a count of one. The chain couples TRBV5-1 to TRBJ2-3; maybe TRBD2 (6 bases). Germline V gene sequence: CDR1 SGHRS, CDR2 YFSETQ. The ends were cut back, 2 bases at V and 2 bases at J, with 12 bases in the middle. The CDR3 covers 15 residues. CDR3 nucleotide sequence: TGCGCCAGCAGCTTCGGAGGGTTCACCACAGATACGCAGTATTTT. Protein product: CASSFGGFTTDTQYF.

The table lists this clone with a count of one. This chain links TRBV11-2 with TRBJ1-2; no reliable D call. Germline V CDR1 and CDR2: SGHAT, FQNNGV. V lost 5 bases to trimming and J lost 4 bases, with 11 bases between them. The CDR3 length is 13 residues. Written as DNA, the CDR3 is TGTGCCAGCAGCCCCCTAGTTCCCTATGGCTACACCTTC. Residues: CASSPLVPYGYTF.

The V and J genes are TRBV27 and TRBJ1-6; the D gene is possibly TRBD1 (5 bases). The CDR3 is made up of 15 amino acids. Trimming removed 1 base at V and 7 bases at J, with 11 bases between. The germline V gene has CDR1 MNHEY and CDR2 SMNVEV (reference sequence). The CDR3 reads CASSLWRGPNSPLHF. The DNA for the CDR3 is TGTGCCAGCAGTTTATGGCGGGGCCCGAATTCACCCCTCCACTTT.

V usage is TRBV19 and J usage is TRBJ1-5, with D perhaps TRBD1 (6 bases). Trimming removed 6 bases from V and 1 base from J, with 16 bases in between. CDR3 length: 16 residues. In germline, CDR1 is LNHDA, CDR2 SQIVND (reference sequence). CDR3 sequence: CASRAGERGSNQPQHF. In DNA form, the CDR3 reads TGTGCCAGTAGGGCAGGGGAGCGGGGAAGCAATCAGCCCCAGCATTTT.

The chain has TRBV6-5 and TRBJ1-1; 7 bases fit TRBD1. The CDR3 length is 14 residues. The germline V gene encodes CDR1 MNHEY and CDR2 SVGAGI. V gave up 6 bases and J gave up 6 bases; unmatched junction bases: 10. The CDR3 DNA is TGTGCCAGCAGCCACGCCGGGACAGCACCTGAAGCTTTCTTT. It specifies CASSHAGTAPEAFF.

The rearrangement links TRBV15 to TRBJ2-1; 7 bases agree with TRBD2. Germline CDR1 reads LNHNV; CDR2 reads YYDKDF (reference sequence). The CDR3 runs to 15 residues. The junction had 4 bases not matched to a gene; V was cut back by 2 bases and J by 3 bases. The CDR3 spells CATSRRLADYNEQFF. The CDR3 coding sequence is TGTGCCACCAGCAGACGTCTAGCGGACTACAATGAGCAGTTCTTC.

This clone was seen more than once but under ten times. The chain carries TRBV6-1 and TRBJ1-3; 7 bases align to TRBD1. The germline V gene has CDR1 MNHNS and CDR2 SASEGT. The CDR3 is 14 residues long. After removal of 5 bases from V and 3 bases from J, the junction contained 4 bases not matched to a gene. The CDR3 region is CASSSTGVGNTIYF. For the CDR3, the DNA is TGTGCCAGCAGTTCCACAGGGGTTGGAAACACCATATATTTT.

The CDR3 sequence is CASSVVPGGNTIYF. CDR3 nucleotides: TGTGCCAGCAGCGTAGTCCCAGGGGGAAACACCATATATTTT. This rearrangement joins TRBV9 to TRBJ1-3; maybe TRBD1 (5 bases). Germline V lookup: CDR1 SGDLS, CDR2 YYNGEE. The length of the CDR3 is 14 residues. The V end was cut by 0 bases, the J end by 4 bases, with 8 bases between.

The chain uses TRBV18 and TRBJ2-1, with TRBD1 identical over 9 bases. The germline V gene encodes CDR1 KGHSH and CDR2 LQKENI. With V trimmed by 6 bases and J by 9 bases, 9 bases remained unmatched. This CDR3 is 14 amino acids long. The CDR3 loop reads CASSSTGGSVEQFF. The CDR3, as DNA: TGTGCCAGCTCCTCGACAGGGGGTTCGGTTGAGCAGTTCTTC.

This clone was counted between two and nine times. V and J are TRBV5-5 and TRBJ2-3; TRBD2 might be the D (6 bases). The CDR3 has 12 residues. The germline gives CDR1 SGHKS, CDR2 YYEKEE (reference sequence). V lost 1 base and J 6 bases, leaving 6 bases between the germline ends. The CDR3 DNA is TGTGCCAGCAGCTTGCGGGGGGATACGCAGTATTTT. Translation: CASSLRGDTQYF.

The rearrangement joins TRBV6-5 to TRBJ2-2; no clear D gene. Germline CDR1 is MNHEY and CDR2 is SVGAGI. The CDR3 is 12 amino acids. V lost 2 bases, J lost 4 bases, and 2 bases lay in between. The CDR3 protein is CASSYLTGELFF. CDR3 DNA: TGTGCCAGCAGTTACCTCACCGGGGAGCTGTTTTTT.

The CDR3 bases are TGCGCCAGCAGCCAAGACGTAGCCTTGGAGCAGTACTTC. Translation: CASSQDVALEQYF. The gene calls are TRBV4-3 and TRBJ2-7; D call uncertain. The V end lost 0 bases, the J end lost 7 bases, and 10 bases lay between the germline ends. CDR3 length equals 13 residues. Germline loops: CDR1 LGHNA, CDR2 YSLEER.

V gene TRBV28 combines with J gene TRBJ2-1, with 11 bases aligning to TRBD2. J gave up 4 bases and V 6 bases, and 5 bases lay outside the gene matches. This CDR3 has 15 residues. Germline CDR1 and CDR2: MDHEN and SYDVKM. The DNA of the CDR3 is TGTGCCAGCAGGCGACTAGCGGGGAATTACAATGAGCAGTTCTTC. This sequence encodes CASRRLAGNYNEQFF.

The chain carries TRBV5-5 and TRBJ2-5; no clear D gene. This CDR3 has 13 amino acids. The germline CDR1 and CDR2 sequences are SGHKS and YYEKEE (reference sequence). V was pared by 4 bases and J by 3 bases, with 10 bases between. This CDR3 is CASSPTGKETQYF. The DNA of the CDR3 is TGTGCCAGCAGCCCGACGGGTAAAGAGACCCAGTACTTC.

The rearrangement links TRBV6-1 to TRBJ2-5; 7 bases are a match to TRBD1. The tail of the sequence fits TRBJ2-7 better, so the J call may be wrong. This CDR3 contains 15 residues. Per the germline V gene, CDR1 is MNHNS and CDR2 is SASEGT. The CDR3 nucleotides read TGTGCCGGGGCCCCGCGACAGGGCGAGACCTACGAGCAGTACTTC. It codes for CAGAPRQGETYEQYF.

On this clone itself: One junction end disagrees with the germline gene, perhaps due to a read error. V and J are TRBV4-1 and TRBJ2-7, with 11 bases identical to TRBD2. The CDR3 extends over 16 amino acids. CDR1 MGHRA and CDR2 YSYEKL come from the germline V gene. The CDR3 nucleotides read TGTGCCAGCAGCACTCCCGGGACTAGCGGACTCTACGAGCAGTACTTC. As protein: CASSTPGTSGLYEQYF.

V and J are TRBV5-1 and TRBJ2-3; 8 bases line up with TRBD1. Germline V CDR1 and CDR2: SGHRS, YFSETQ. CDR3 length: 17 amino acids. V lost 0 bases to trimming and J lost 0 bases; unmatched junction nucleotides: 6. Here the CDR3 reads CASSLARGLTSTDTQYF. The CDR3 bases are TGCGCCAGCAGCTTGGCCAGGGGGCTAACTAGCACAGATACGCAGTATTTT.

J is TRBJ1-5 and V is TRBV2; D might be TRBD1 (6 bases). V lost 6 bases and J lost 0, with 12 bases in between. Per germline, CDR1 SNHLY and CDR2 FYNNEI. The CDR3 loop spans 15 amino acids. The CDR3 reads CASRRGGFSNQPQHF. CDR3 bases: TGTGCCAGCAGGAGGGGGGGGTTTAGCAATCAGCCCCAGCATTTT.

CDR3 residues: CASSERVQETQYF. The CDR3 coding sequence is TGTGCCAGCAGTGAACGAGTACAAGAGACCCAGTACTTC. This chain joins TRBV25-1 and TRBJ2-5, with D hard to call. Germline V lookup: CDR1 MGHDK, CDR2 SYGVNS. With 2 bases removed from V and 2 bases from J, the gap between germline ends came to 6 bases. The CDR3 has 13 residues.